This T cell receptor (beta chain) comes out of a study of blood T cells in healthy people across ages. Total RNA, at least 5 micrograms per sample, was extracted from PBMCs. In its sample, this clonotype was seen many times. Its antigen remains unknown. The junction shows a germline mismatch at one end, possibly a read error. Notes on the study in general: TCR beta diversity tracked closely with naive T cell percentage.

The CDR3 covers 16 residues. Germline CDR1 and CDR2: SSHAT and FNYEAQ (reference sequence). Next came a second PCR, run for about 6 to 12 cycles, which used a sample-barcoded 5' primer along with a J-beta primer mix. TCRdb processed the 5' RACE reads anew with MiXCR; each CDR3 protein has one entry. Among some 850,000 distinct CDR3 sequences listed, roughly 25% were seen once. The sample was also reused in another study, on T cells of mothers and their children. From that study: Added by the second PCR's M1S primer were sample barcodes and 2-4 random nucleotides. Overlap ran slightly, non-significantly higher for related than unrelated mother-child pairs.

The receptor was derived from a boy between 10 and 17 years old in good health. The sequenced sample was blood. The rearrangement links TRBV7-7 to TRBJ2-1, with 13 bases that match TRBD2. The CDR3 loop reads CASSPTSGGPYNEQFF. CDR3 sequence (DNA): TGTGCTAGCAGTCCGACTAGCGGGGGGCCCTACAATGAGCAGTTCTTC.